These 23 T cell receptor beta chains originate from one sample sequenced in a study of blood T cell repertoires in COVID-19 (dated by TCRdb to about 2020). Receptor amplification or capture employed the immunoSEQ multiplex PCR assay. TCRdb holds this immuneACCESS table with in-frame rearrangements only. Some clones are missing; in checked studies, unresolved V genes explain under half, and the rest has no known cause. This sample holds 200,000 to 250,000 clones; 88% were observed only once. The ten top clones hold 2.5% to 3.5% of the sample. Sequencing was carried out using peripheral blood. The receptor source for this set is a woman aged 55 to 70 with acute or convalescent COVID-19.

CDR3 bases: TGTGCCAGTCGGAGGGGGGGAACTAGGGTTGGTAATTCACCCCTCCACTTT. Residues: CASRRGGTRVGNSPLHF. V and J are TRBV6-9 and TRBJ1-6; a possible D gene is TRBD1 (6 bases). V was shortened by 9 bases and J by 6 bases, with 24 bases between the two germline ends. Germline CDR1 and CDR2: MNHGY and SVAAGI. This CDR3 region has 17 residues.

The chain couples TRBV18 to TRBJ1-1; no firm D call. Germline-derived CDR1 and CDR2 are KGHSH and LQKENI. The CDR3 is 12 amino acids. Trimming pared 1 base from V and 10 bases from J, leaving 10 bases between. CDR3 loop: CASSPQTEGAFF. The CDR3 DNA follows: TGTGCCAGCTCACCACAGACGGAGGGAGCTTTCTTT.

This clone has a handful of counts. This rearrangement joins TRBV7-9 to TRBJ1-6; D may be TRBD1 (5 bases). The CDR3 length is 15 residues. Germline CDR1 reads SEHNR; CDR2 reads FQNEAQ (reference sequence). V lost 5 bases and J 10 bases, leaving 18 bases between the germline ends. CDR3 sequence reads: CASSALRGTGSPLHF. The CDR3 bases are TGTGCCAGCAGCGCATTGCGGGGAACAGGATCACCCCTCCACTTT.

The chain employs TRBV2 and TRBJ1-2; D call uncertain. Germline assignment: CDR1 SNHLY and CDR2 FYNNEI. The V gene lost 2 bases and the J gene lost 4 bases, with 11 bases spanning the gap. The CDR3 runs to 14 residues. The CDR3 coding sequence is TGTGCCAGCAGTGAACGGGAGCAGCCCTATGGCTACACCTTC. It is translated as CASSEREQPYGYTF.

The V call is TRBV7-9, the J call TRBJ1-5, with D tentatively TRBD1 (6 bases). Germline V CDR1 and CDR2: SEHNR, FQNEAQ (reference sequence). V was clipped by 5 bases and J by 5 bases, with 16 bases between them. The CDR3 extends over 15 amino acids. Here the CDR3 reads CASSPPGVGDQPQHF. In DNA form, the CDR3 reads TGTGCCAGCAGCCCACCAGGGGTGGGGGATCAGCCCCAGCATTTT. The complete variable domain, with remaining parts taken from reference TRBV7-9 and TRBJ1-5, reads DTGVSQNPRHKITKRGQNVTFRCDPISEHNRLYWYRQTLGQGPEFLTYFQNEAQLEKSRLLSDRFSAERPKGSFSTLEIQRTEQGDSAMYLCASSPPGVGDQPQHFGDGTRLSIL.

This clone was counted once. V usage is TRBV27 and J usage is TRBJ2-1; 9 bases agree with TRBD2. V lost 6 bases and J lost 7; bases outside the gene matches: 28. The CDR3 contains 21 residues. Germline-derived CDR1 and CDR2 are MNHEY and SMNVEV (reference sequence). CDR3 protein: CASSLRWRSSGSVGGWNEQFF. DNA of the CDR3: TGTGCCAGCAGCCTACGATGGCGGAGTAGCGGGAGTGTGGGGGGATGGAATGAGCAGTTCTTC.

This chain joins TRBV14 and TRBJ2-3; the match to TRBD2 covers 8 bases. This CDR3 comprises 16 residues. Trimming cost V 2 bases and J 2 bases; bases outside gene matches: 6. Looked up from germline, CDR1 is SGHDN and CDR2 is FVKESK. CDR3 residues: CASSQRLAIYTDTQYF. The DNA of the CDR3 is TGTGCCAGCAGCCAACGACTAGCGATTTACACAGATACGCAGTATTTT.

The CDR3 coding sequence is TGTGCTAGTGCCTCCGGAGGCGTCGGTAGCAATCAGCCCCAGCATTTT. Protein: CASASGGVGSNQPQHF. The gene calls are TRBV12-5 and TRBJ1-5, with no clear D. Germline V lookup: CDR1 LGHNT, CDR2 FRNRAP. This CDR3 is built from 16 residues. V lost 7 bases and J lost 0, with 16 bases in between. Full variable domain (outside the CDR3, taken from reference TRBV12-5 and TRBJ1-5): DARVTQTPRHKVTEMGQEVTMRCQPILGHNTVFWYRQTMMQGLELLAYFRNRAPLDDSGMPKDRFSAEMPDATLATLKIQPSEPRDSAVYFCASASGGVGSNQPQHFGDGTRLSIL.

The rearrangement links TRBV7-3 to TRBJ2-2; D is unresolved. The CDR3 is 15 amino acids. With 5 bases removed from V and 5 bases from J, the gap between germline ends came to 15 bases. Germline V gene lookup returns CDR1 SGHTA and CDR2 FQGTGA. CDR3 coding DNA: TGTGCCAGCAGCCCAACGCTCGGGTTTACCGGGGAGCTGTTTTTT. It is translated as CASSPTLGFTGELFF.

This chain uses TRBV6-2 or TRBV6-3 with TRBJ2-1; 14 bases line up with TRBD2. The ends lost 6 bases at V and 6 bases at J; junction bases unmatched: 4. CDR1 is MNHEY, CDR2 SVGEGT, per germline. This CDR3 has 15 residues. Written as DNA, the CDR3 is TGTGCCAGCAGCTCCGGGACTAGCGGGAGCAATGAGCAGTTCTTC. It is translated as CASSSGTSGSNEQFF.

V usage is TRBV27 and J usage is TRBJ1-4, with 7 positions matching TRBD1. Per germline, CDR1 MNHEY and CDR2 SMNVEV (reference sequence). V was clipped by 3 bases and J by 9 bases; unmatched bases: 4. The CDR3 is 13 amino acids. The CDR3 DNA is TGTGCCAGCAGTTTTTGGGGACAGCAAAAACTGTTTTTT. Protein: CASSFWGQQKLFF.

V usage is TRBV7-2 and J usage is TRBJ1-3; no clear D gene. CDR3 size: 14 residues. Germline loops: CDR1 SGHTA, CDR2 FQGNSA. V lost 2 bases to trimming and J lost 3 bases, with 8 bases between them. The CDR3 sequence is CASSLSPSGNTIYF. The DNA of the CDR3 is TGTGCCAGCAGCTTAAGCCCGAGTGGAAACACCATATATTTT.

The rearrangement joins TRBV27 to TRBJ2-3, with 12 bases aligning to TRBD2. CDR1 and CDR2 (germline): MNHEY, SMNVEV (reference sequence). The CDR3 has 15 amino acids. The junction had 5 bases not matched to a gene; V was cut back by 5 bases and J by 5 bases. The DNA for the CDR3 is TGTGCCAGCAGTCACTCTAGCGGGAGGGAAGATACGCAGTATTTT. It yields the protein CASSHSSGREDTQYF.

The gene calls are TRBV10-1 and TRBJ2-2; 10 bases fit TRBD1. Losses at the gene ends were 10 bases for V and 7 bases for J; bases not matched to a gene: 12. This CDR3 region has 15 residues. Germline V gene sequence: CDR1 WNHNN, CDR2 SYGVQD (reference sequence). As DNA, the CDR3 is TGCGCCAAGGCACTCCGGGACAGGGGAGACGGGGAGCTGTTTTTT. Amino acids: CAKALRDRGDGELFF.

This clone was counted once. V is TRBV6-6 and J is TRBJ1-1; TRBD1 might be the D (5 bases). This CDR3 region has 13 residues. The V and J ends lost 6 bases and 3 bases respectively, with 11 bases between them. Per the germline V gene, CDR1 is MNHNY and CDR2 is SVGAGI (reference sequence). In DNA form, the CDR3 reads TGTGCCAGCAGGGCAGGGTCGGACACTGAAGCTTTCTTT. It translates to CASRAGSDTEAFF.

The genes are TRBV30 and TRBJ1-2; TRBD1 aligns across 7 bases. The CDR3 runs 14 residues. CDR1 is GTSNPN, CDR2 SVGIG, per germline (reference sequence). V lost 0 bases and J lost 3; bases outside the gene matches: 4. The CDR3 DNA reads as TGTGCCTGGAGTGTACAAGGGGGCGACTATGGCTACACCTTC. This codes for CAWSVQGGDYGYTF. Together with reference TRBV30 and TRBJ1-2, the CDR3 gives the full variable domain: SQTIHQWPATLVQPVGSPLSLECTVEGTSNPNLYWYRQAAGRGLQLLFYSVGIGQISSEVPQNLSASRPQDRQFILSSKKLLLSDSGFYLCAWSVQGGDYGYTFGSGTRLTVV.

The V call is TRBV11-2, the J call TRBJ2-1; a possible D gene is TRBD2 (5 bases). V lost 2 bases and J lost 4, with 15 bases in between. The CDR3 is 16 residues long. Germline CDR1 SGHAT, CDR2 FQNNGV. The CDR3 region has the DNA TGTGCCAGCAGCTTACTAGAGGGAACCAGGTACAATGAGCAGTTCTTC. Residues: CASSLLEGTRYNEQFF. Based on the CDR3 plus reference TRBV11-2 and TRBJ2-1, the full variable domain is EAGVAQSPRYKIIEKRQSVAFWCNPISGHATLYWYQQILGQGPKLLIQFQNNGVVDDSQLPKDRFSAERLKGVDSTLKIQPAKLEDSAVYLCASSLLEGTRYNEQFFGPGTRLTVL.

The CDR3: CASSPTGGRQPQHF. CDR3 DNA: TGTGCCAGCTCACCAACAGGTGGGCGTCAGCCCCAGCATTTT. The chain couples TRBV18 to TRBJ1-5, with D perhaps matching TRBD1 (5 bases). The germline gives CDR1 KGHSH, CDR2 LQKENI. Deletions cut 2 bases from V and 6 bases from J, with 11 bases between. This CDR3 spans 14 amino acids.

DNA for the CDR3: TGTGCCAGTAGTATGGGGGCTATTCGGTCTCTGACTGAAGCTTTCTTT. Translated, it gives CASSMGAIRSLTEAFF. V is TRBV19 and J is TRBJ1-1; tentative D call: TRBD1 (6 bases). The V end was cut by 3 bases, the J end by 5 bases, with 19 bases between. This CDR3 region has 16 residues. CDR1 LNHDA and CDR2 SQIVND come from the germline V gene (reference sequence).

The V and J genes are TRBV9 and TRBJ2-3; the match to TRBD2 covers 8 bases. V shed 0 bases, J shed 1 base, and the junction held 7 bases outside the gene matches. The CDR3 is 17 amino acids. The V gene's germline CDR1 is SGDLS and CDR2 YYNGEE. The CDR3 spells CASSVVSGNIGTDTQYF. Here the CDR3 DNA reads TGTGCCAGCAGCGTAGTTAGCGGGAATATCGGCACAGATACGCAGTATTTT.

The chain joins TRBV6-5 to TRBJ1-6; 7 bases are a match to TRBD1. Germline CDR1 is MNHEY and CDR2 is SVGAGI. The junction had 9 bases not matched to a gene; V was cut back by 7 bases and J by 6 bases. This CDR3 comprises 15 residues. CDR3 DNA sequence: TGTGCCAGCATCCTAGATGGGACAGCTAATTCACCCCTCCACTTT. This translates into CASILDGTANSPLHF.

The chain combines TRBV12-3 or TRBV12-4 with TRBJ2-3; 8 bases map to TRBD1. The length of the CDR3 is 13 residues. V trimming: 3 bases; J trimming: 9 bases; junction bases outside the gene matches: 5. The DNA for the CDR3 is TGTGCCAGCAGTTTGCTGGACAGGGTCACGCAGTATTTT. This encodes CASSLLDRVTQYF.

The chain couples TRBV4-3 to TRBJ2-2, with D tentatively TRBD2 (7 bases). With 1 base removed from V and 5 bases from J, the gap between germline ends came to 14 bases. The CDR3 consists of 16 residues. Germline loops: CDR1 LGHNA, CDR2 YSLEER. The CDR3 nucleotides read TGCGCCAGCAGCCAAGCCGCGGGGGCTAGAACCGGGGAGCTGTTTTTT. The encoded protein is CASSQAAGARTGELFF.